One and the same sample provided the 32 T cell receptor beta chains below, sequenced in a study of blood T cells in healthy people across ages. With a J-beta primer mix and a sample-barcoded 5' primer, a second PCR ran about 7 to 12 cycles. TCRdb reanalysed the 5' RACE reads using MiXCR and keeps one entry per CDR3 protein. The sample records 730,000 or so distinct CDR3 sequences, approximately 39% being singletons. Sample: blood. The receptors stem from a woman in her sixties or seventies in good health.

This clonotype has more than one count but fewer than ten. The chain combines TRBV6-2 or TRBV6-3 with TRBJ2-2; no clear D. V was cut by 2 bases and J by 0 bases, with 10 bases left in between. This CDR3 spans 16 amino acids. Germline V lookup: CDR1 MNHEY, CDR2 SVGEGT. For the CDR3, the DNA is TGTGCCAGCAGTTACGGCGCCAGGACGAACACCGGGGAGCTGTTTTTT. It codes for CASSYGARTNTGELFF.

Only a few counts were recorded for this clonotype. This chain links TRBV12-3 or TRBV12-4 with TRBJ2-3; 7 bases are a match to TRBD2. This CDR3 has 14 amino acids. Losses at the gene ends were 7 bases for V and 4 bases for J; bases not matched to a gene: 8. The chain's CDR3 is CASTEGSGADTQYF. CDR3 in DNA: TGTGCCAGCACAGAAGGAAGCGGGGCAGATACGCAGTATTTT.

The table lists this clonotype with many counts. This chain links TRBV4-2 with TRBJ2-7, with 7 positions matching TRBD2. There are 15 residues in the CDR3. CDR1 is LGHNA and CDR2 is YNFKEQ in the germline V gene. Trimming removed 0 bases from V and 1 base from J; junction bases left unmatched: 3. The CDR3 spells CASSQDQRDSYEQYF. Written as DNA, the CDR3 is TGTGCCAGCAGCCAAGACCAGCGGGATTCCTACGAGCAGTACTTC.

There are many counts of this clonotype. J is TRBJ2-4 and V is TRBV29-1; 9 positions agree with TRBD1. Germline-derived CDR1 and CDR2 are SQVTM and ANQGSEA. The CDR3 contains 12 residues. The ends lost 5 bases at V and 6 bases at J; junction bases unmatched: 2. The CDR3 is CSVMGQGNIQYF. The CDR3 nucleotides read TGCAGCGTTATGGGACAGGGAAACATTCAGTACTTC.

For this clonotype: A junction boundary mismatches the germline segment, possibly from a read error. The chain employs TRBV6-5 and TRBJ2-6, with D tentatively TRBD1 (5 bases). Germline CDR1 reads MNHEY; CDR2 reads SVGAGI. The CDR3 has 20 amino acids. The CDR3 spells CASSYNSPGLTLSGANVPTF. The DNA for the CDR3 is TGTGCCAGCAGTTATAACAGCCCAGGGCTAACTCTCTCTGGGGCCAACGTCCCGACTTTC.

Remarks on this clonotype: Possible read error: a much larger clone is one base away. V gene TRBV3-1 combines with J gene TRBJ1-1; a weak D match, TRBD1 (5 bases). CDR3 length: 20 amino acids. Germline loops: CDR1 LGHDT, CDR2 YNNKEL (reference sequence). The V and J ends lost 0 bases and 1 base respectively, with 24 bases between them. CDR3 DNA: TGTGCCAGCAGCCAAGAATGGATAACTCCTAGGGACCCCCCGAACACTGAAGCTTTCTTT. It translates to CASSQEWITPRDPPNTEAFF.

A word on this clonotype: A much bigger clone sits one base away, suggesting this may be a read error. The chain couples TRBV7-2 to TRBJ2-1; possible D gene TRBD1, 6 bases. Germline V gene data show CDR1 as SGHTA and CDR2 as FQGNSA. The CDR3 length is 14 residues. The V gene lost 6 bases and the J gene lost 10 bases, with 19 bases spanning the gap. The DNA of the CDR3 is TGTGCCAGCAGTAGACAGGTCAGCTCCTACGAGCAGTTCTTC. Translation gives CASSRQVSSYEQFF. Looking up the rest from reference TRBV7-2 and TRBJ2-1 gives the full variable domain: GAGVSQSPSNKVTEKGKDVELRCDPISGHTALYWYRQSLGQGLEFLIYFQGNSAPDKSGLPSDRFSAERTGGSVSTLTIQRTQQEDSAVYLCASSRQVSSYEQFFGPGTRLTVL.

This chain uses TRBV4-1 with TRBJ1-6, with D possibly matching TRBD1 (5 bases). CDR1 is MGHRA, CDR2 YSYEKL, per germline. With 0 bases removed from V and 10 bases from J, the gap between germline ends came to 19 bases. The CDR3 spans 17 residues. CDR3 protein: CASSQDSWGRAGSPLHF. CDR3 nucleotide sequence: TGCGCCAGCAGCCAAGATTCCTGGGGCAGGGCCGGATCACCCCTCCACTTT.

V is TRBV9 and J is TRBJ1-1, with TRBD1 matching over 7 bases. Germline V gives CDR1 SGDLS, CDR2 YYNGEE. J was trimmed by 4 bases and V by 5 bases; bases with no gene match: 11. This CDR3 is built from 15 residues. This chain's CDR3 is CASSKIPGGITEAFF. The CDR3 DNA sequence: TGTGCCAGCAGTAAGATCCCAGGGGGGATCACTGAAGCTTTCTTT.

The V call is TRBV13, the J call TRBJ2-4; TRBD2 is a possible D gene (5 bases). Trimming took 5 bases from V and 13 from J, leaving 12 bases between them. This CDR3 has 11 amino acids. Looked up from germline, CDR1 is PRHDT and CDR2 is FYEKMQ (reference sequence). The CDR3 DNA follows: TGTGCCAGCAGCACTAGTGCGGAGCAGTACTTC. Its protein product is CASSTSAEQYF.

A remark on this clonotype: A read error may be the cause here, since a much bigger clone is one base away. V gene TRBV7-2 combines with J gene TRBJ2-7, with D hard to call. Germline V CDR1 and CDR2: SGHTA, FQGNSA. V was pared by 1 base and J by 2 bases, with 12 bases between. This CDR3 comprises 15 residues. CDR3 loop: CASSLDPASPYEQYF. DNA of the CDR3: TGTGCCAGCAGCTTAGACCCGGCGAGCCCCTACGAGCAGTACTTC. The full variable domain, completed using reference TRBV7-2 and TRBJ2-7, is GAGVSQSPSNKVTEKGKDVELRCDPISGHTALYWYRQSLGQGLEFLIYFQGNSAPDKSGLPSDRFSAERTGGSVSTLTIQRTQQEDSAVYLCASSLDPASPYEQYFGPGTRLTVT.

In regard to this clonotype: A single base separates this from a much larger clone, so it may be a read error. CDR3 residues: CASSLVASGSGNEQYF. Written as DNA, the CDR3 is TGTGCCAGCAGCTTAGTGGCTAGCGGGAGTGGGAATGAGCAGTACTTC. V and J are TRBV7-2 and TRBJ2-1, with TRBD2 matching 10 bases. TRBJ2-7 matches the DNA end more closely, so the J call is doubtful. From germline, CDR1 is SGHTA and CDR2 FQGNSA. The CDR3 covers 16 residues.

V and J are TRBV7-2 and TRBJ2-1; 8 positions match TRBD2. The J segment lost 2 bases and the V segment lost 4 bases, leaving 4 bases of the junction unmatched. The CDR3 is 15 amino acids. CDR1 is SGHTA and CDR2 is FQGNSA in the germline V gene. This chain's CDR3 is CASSSLAGTYNEQFF. In DNA form, the CDR3 reads TGTGCCAGCAGCTCATTAGCGGGAACCTACAATGAGCAGTTCTTC.

For the CDR3, the DNA is TGTGCCAGCAGCTTAGAAGGGACCACCTATAATTCACCCCTCCACTTT. Protein: CASSLEGTTYNSPLHF. This chain connects TRBV7-2 to TRBJ1-6, with D maybe TRBD1 (5 bases). With 1 base removed from V and 2 bases from J, the gap between germline ends came to 9 bases. The germline CDR1 and CDR2 sequences are SGHTA and FQGNSA. The CDR3 is made up of 16 amino acids.

The chain employs TRBV20-1 and TRBJ2-1; the match to TRBD1 covers 10 bases. The CDR3 runs to 14 residues. Trimming at V came to 3 bases and at J to 6 bases, leaving 5 bases not matched to a gene. CDR1 DFQATT and CDR2 SNEGSKA come from the germline V gene (reference sequence). CDR3 in amino acids: CSASEGTGVNEQFF. For the CDR3, the DNA is TGCAGTGCTAGCGAAGGGACAGGGGTCAATGAGCAGTTCTTC.

This clonotype appeared once. Just one base apart from a much larger clone, this may be a read error. The CDR3 DNA sequence: TGTGCCTGGAGTGGGGGCCTCCCGTACGAACTTTACAATGAGCAGTACTTC. Its protein product is CAWSGGLPYELYNEQYF. This chain connects TRBV30 to TRBJ2-1; TRBD1 is a possible D gene (5 bases). The tail of the sequence fits TRBJ2-7 better, so the J call may be wrong. Germline V gene lookup returns CDR1 GTSNPN and CDR2 SVGIG (reference sequence). The CDR3 has 17 residues.

In this sample, this clonotype turned up a few times. The J gene is TRBJ2-2, the V gene TRBV29-1, with 10 bases that match TRBD1. The germline V gene encodes CDR1 SQVTM and CDR2 ANQGSEA. The trim removed 6 bases at V and 5 bases at J, leaving 6 bases unmatched. The CDR3 contains 14 residues. CDR3 region: CSVRQGARTGELFF. The CDR3 DNA reads TGCAGCGTCAGACAGGGGGCGAGAACCGGGGAGCTGTTTTTT.

J is TRBJ2-7 and V is TRBV20-1; 9 positions agree with TRBD2. Germline CDR1 reads DFQATT; CDR2 reads SNEGSKA (reference sequence). The CDR3 is 14 amino acids. The V and J ends lost 5 bases and 0 bases, in that order; junction bases with no gene match: 5. CDR3 in DNA: TGCAGTGCTGTGGGACTAGCTGGCTCCTACGAGCAGTACTTC. Its protein is CSAVGLAGSYEQYF.

CDR3 in amino acids: CSASFGTNNEQFF. The DNA of the CDR3 is TGCAGTGCTAGTTTTGGGACAAACAATGAGCAGTTCTTC. V and J are TRBV20-1 and TRBJ2-1; D is possibly TRBD1 (6 bases). Germline-derived CDR1 and CDR2 are DFQATT and SNEGSKA (reference sequence). V was clipped by 3 bases and J by 5 bases, with 11 bases between them. The CDR3 runs to 13 residues.

This clonotype occurred many times. The genes are TRBV29-1 and TRBJ2-3; tentative D call: TRBD1 (5 bases). Trimming shortened V by 4 bases and J by 1 base, and 9 bases separated the two germline ends. CDR3 length: 13 amino acids. Looked up from germline, CDR1 is SQVTM and CDR2 is ANQGSEA. The CDR3, as DNA: TGCAGCGTTGCGGCAGGGCGCACAGATACGCAGTATTTT. This codes for CSVAAGRTDTQYF.

The chain couples TRBV7-8 to TRBJ2-7; 7 bases agree with TRBD1. Per the germline V gene, CDR1 is SGHVS and CDR2 is FQNEAQ. Germline trimming cut 5 bases from V and 2 bases from J; bases unmatched to any gene: 6. The CDR3 runs 14 residues. Written as DNA, the CDR3 is TGTGCCAGCAGCGACGGGACAGCTGCCTACGAGCAGTACTTC. This sequence encodes CASSDGTAAYEQYF.

The chain couples TRBV9 to TRBJ1-4; D uncertain. The CDR3 runs 16 residues. Looked up from germline, CDR1 is SGDLS and CDR2 is YYNGEE. V was shortened by 3 bases and J by 0 bases, with 12 bases between the two germline ends. As DNA, the CDR3 is TGTGCCAGCAGCGGCCCCCCAGGCACAACTAATGAAAAACTGTTTTTT. This gives the protein CASSGPPGTTNEKLFF. Full variable domain (missing parts from reference TRBV9 and TRBJ1-4): DSGVTQTPKHLITATGQRVTLRCSPRSGDLSVYWYQQSLDQGLQFLIQYYNGEERAKGNILERFSAQQFPDLHSELNLSSLELGDSALYFCASSGPPGTTNEKLFFGSGTQLSVL.

The table lists this clonotype with a few counts. The CDR3 nucleotides are TGTGCCAGCAGTTTTTTGAGCTACAATGAGCAGTTCTTC. Translated, it gives CASSFLSYNEQFF. The chain combines TRBV28 with TRBJ2-1; D gene unclear. Deletions cut 3 bases from V and 3 bases from J, with 6 bases between. CDR1 is MDHEN, CDR2 SYDVKM, per germline. This CDR3 region has 13 residues. Drawing the rest from reference TRBV28 and TRBJ2-1, the complete variable domain is DVKVTQSSRYLVKRTGEKVFLECVQDMDHENMFWYRQDPGLGLRLIYFSYDVKMKEKGDIPEGYSVSREKKERFSLILESASTNQTSMYLCASSFLSYNEQFFGPGTRLTVL.

This clonotype has a handful of counts. This chain links TRBV12-3 or TRBV12-4 with TRBJ2-7; D possibly corresponds to TRBD1 (6 bases). This CDR3 comprises 13 residues. V was pared by 6 bases and J by 0 bases, with 9 bases between. DNA for the CDR3: TGTGCCAGCAGGAGACAGGACTCCTACGAGCAGTACTTC. This sequence encodes CASRRQDSYEQYF.

The V and J genes are TRBV7-2 and TRBJ2-5; TRBD1 is a possible D gene (6 bases). CDR3 length equals 14 residues. Per the germline V gene, CDR1 is SGHTA and CDR2 is FQGNSA. V dropped 5 bases and J dropped 2 bases, with 12 bases sitting between them. DNA of the CDR3: TGTGCCAGCAGCCGCTACAGGGAGCAAGAGACCCAGTACTTC. The encoded protein is CASSRYREQETQYF.

The chain's CDR3 is CSVRGANYEQYF. The CDR3 nucleotides are TGCAGCGTTCGGGGGGCTAACTACGAGCAGTACTTC. The V and J genes are TRBV29-1 and TRBJ2-4; possibly TRBD2 for D (7 bases). TRBJ2-7 explains the end of the DNA better; the J call may be wrong. This CDR3 has 12 amino acids. Germline V lookup: CDR1 SQVTM, CDR2 ANQGSEA.

The chain has TRBV2 and TRBJ2-3, with a weak D call TRBD2 (5 bases). The germline CDR1 and CDR2 sequences are SNHLY and FYNNEI. Trimming took 4 bases from V and 5 from J, leaving 10 bases between them. The CDR3 covers 13 residues. Written as DNA, the CDR3 is TGTGCCAGCAGTGCCTTAGCGCTAGATACGCAGTATTTT. It is translated as CASSALALDTQYF.

A few counts support this clonotype. V is TRBV7-9 and J is TRBJ2-3, with D possibly TRBD2 on 5 matching bases. Trimming removed 2 bases at V and 0 bases at J, with 18 bases between. The CDR3 loop spans 18 amino acids. The germline V gene encodes CDR1 SEHNR and CDR2 FQNEAQ (reference sequence). CDR3 nucleotides: TGTGCCAGCAGCTTACCTACCCTCGACACGGGGAGCACAGATACGCAGTATTTT. Translation gives CASSLPTLDTGSTDTQYF.

This clonotype was found many times. The rearrangement joins TRBV4-3 to TRBJ2-1; 8 nucleotides line up with TRBD2. From germline, CDR1 is LGHNA and CDR2 YSLEER. The CDR3 is made up of 16 amino acids. Trimming at V came to 0 bases and at J to 9 bases, leaving 10 bases not matched to a gene. CDR3 in DNA: TGCGCCAGCAGCCAAGATATCAGCGGGAGTGTGCGTGAGCAGTTCTTC. It encodes CASSQDISGSVREQFF.

V gene TRBV6-1 combines with J gene TRBJ2-7, with 8 bases fitting TRBD2. The CDR3 has 12 amino acids. Germline-derived CDR1 and CDR2 are MNHNS and SASEGT. Trimming at V came to 6 bases and at J to 7 bases, leaving 5 bases not matched to a gene. As DNA, the CDR3 is TGTGCCAGCAGCTGGTCTAGCGGGGAGCAGTACTTC. Encoded protein: CASSWSSGEQYF.

The CDR3 region has the DNA TGCAGTGCTAGAGGTGGGACTCCGTCCTACGAGCAGTACTTC. Translating gives CSARGGTPSYEQYF. This sequence joins TRBV20-1 and TRBJ2-7; TRBD2 might be the D (6 bases). Germline V gives CDR1 DFQATT, CDR2 SNEGSKA (reference sequence). This CDR3 comprises 14 residues. Trimming removed 1 base from V and 1 base from J, with 11 bases in between.

The V and J genes are TRBV27 and TRBJ2-5, with 13 bases aligning to TRBD2. CDR3 length: 14 residues. Germline CDR1 and CDR2: MNHEY and SMNVEV (reference sequence). Losses at the gene ends were 5 bases for V and 5 bases for J; bases not matched to a gene: 2. CDR3 amino acids: CASSTSGGVETQYF. The CDR3 DNA sequence: TGTGCCAGCAGTACTAGCGGGGGGGTGGAGACCCAGTACTTC.